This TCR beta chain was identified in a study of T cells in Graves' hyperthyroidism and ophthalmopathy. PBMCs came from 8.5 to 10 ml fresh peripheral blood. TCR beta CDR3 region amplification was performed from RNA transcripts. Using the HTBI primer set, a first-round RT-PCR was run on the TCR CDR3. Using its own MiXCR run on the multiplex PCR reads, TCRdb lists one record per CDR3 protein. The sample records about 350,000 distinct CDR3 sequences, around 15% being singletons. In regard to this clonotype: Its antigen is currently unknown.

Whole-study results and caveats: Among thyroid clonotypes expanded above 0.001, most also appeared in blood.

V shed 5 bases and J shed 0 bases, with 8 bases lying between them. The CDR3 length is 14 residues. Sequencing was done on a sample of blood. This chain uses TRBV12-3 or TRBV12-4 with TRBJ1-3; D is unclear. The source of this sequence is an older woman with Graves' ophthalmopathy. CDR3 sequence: CASSPDVSGNTIYF. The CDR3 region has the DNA TGTGCCAGCAGTCCCGACGTCTCTGGAAACACCATATATTTT.